The next 14 T cell receptor beta chains were all read from a single sample in a study of quantifying T cell responses using KT2 cells (dated 2017 in TCRdb). Some background on the complete study: RNA was DNase-treated and reverse transcribed with TCR alpha and beta constant-region primers, mostly using SuperScript III.

The library was prepared using UMI-ligation and nested PCR. The sequencer was an Illumina MiSeq. Using T4 RNA ligase 1, a single-stranded oligonucleotide bearing the Illumina SP2 sequence plus a UMI was ligated onto the 3' end of the cDNA. PCR1 ran 4 cycles (98°C 15 s, 69°C 30 s, 72°C 40 s); the beta primer was an equimolar mix of RC1.1 and RC1.2 covering TRBC1 and TRBC2. TCRdb reran the public reads through fastp at Q25 and MiXCR, keeping productive beta chains. Each CDR3 protein gets just one entry, which takes the most common genes and DNA from the rows behind it. The sample yields tens of thousands of distinct CDR3 sequences; approximately 13% were counted once. Jointly, the top ten make up roughly 9.9% of the sample. Sample: PBMCs spiked with cells of the T cell clone KT2. Receptors originate from a human donor.

The rearrangement links TRBV27 to TRBJ2-7; D ambiguous. CDR1 is MNHEY, CDR2 SMNVEV, per germline (reference sequence). There are 15 residues in the CDR3. V lost 3 bases to trimming and J lost 1 base, with 13 bases between them. The CDR3: CASSFRFTTSYEQYF. CDR3 DNA sequence: TGTGCCAGCAGTTTTCGATTTACTACATCCTACGAGCAGTACTTC.

The chain joins TRBV7-2 to TRBJ2-5; tentative D call: TRBD2 (7 bases). V was clipped by 10 bases and J by 5 bases, with 17 bases between them. Germline V gene sequence: CDR1 SGHTA, CDR2 FQGNSA. The CDR3 totals 13 residues. The CDR3, as DNA: TGTGCCACCCAAAGGGGGGGAAAGGAGACCCAGTACTTC. Protein product: CATQRGGKETQYF.

The chain recombines TRBV6-6 with TRBJ2-3, with 9 bases matching TRBD2. J gave up 4 bases and V 10 bases, and 12 bases lay outside the gene matches. This CDR3 comprises 15 residues. CDR1 is MNHNY and CDR2 is SVGAGI in the germline V gene (reference sequence). The CDR3, as DNA: TGTGCCACTACGGCCGGGACTAGCATCGCAGATACGCAGTATTTT. Translating it yields CATTAGTSIADTQYF.

The V and J genes are TRBV10-3 and TRBJ2-3; 9 bases match TRBD1. J lost 5 bases, V lost 8 bases, and 14 bases had no gene match. CDR3 length: 16 residues. Per the germline V gene, CDR1 is ENHRY and CDR2 is SYGVKD. The CDR3 region has the DNA TGTGCCATCGGGAATTTCGGCGGACAGGGGCTAGATACGCAGTATTTT. It encodes CAIGNFGGQGLDTQYF.

CDR3 coding DNA: TGTGCCAGCAGTGAATCAGGGTACGAGCAGTACTTC. Translation: CASSESGYEQYF. The J gene is TRBJ2-7, the V gene TRBV6-1, with D possibly TRBD1 on 5 matching bases. The V and J ends lost 2 bases and 4 bases respectively, with 6 bases between them. The length of the CDR3 is 12 residues. From germline, CDR1 is MNHNS and CDR2 SASEGT.

This clonotype has more than one count but fewer than ten. V and J are TRBV2 and TRBJ2-4; 7 positions match TRBD2. The CDR3 runs 16 residues. Per germline, CDR1 SNHLY and CDR2 FYNNEI. Trimming took 4 bases from V and 8 from J; bases not matched to a gene: 14. DNA of the CDR3: TGTGCCAGCAGTGCCCTTGGCGGGGCGGGGGTTTACATTCAGTACTTC. This codes for CASSALGGAGVYIQYF. Full variable domain (outside the CDR3, taken from reference TRBV2 and TRBJ2-4): EPEVTQTPSHQVTQMGQEVILRCVPISNHLYFYWYRQILGQKVEFLVSFYNNEISEKSEIFDDQFSVERPDGSNFTLKIRSTKLEDSAMYFCASSALGGAGVYIQYFGAGTRLSVL.

This clonotype was recorded a few times. V is TRBV7-9 and J is TRBJ1-2; 9 bases fit TRBD1. The CDR3 covers 16 residues. CDR1 SEHNR and CDR2 FQNEAQ come from the germline V gene (reference sequence). The J segment lost 0 bases and the V segment lost 5 bases, leaving 7 bases of the junction unmatched. The CDR3 DNA is TGTGCCAGCAGCCAGGACAGGGGAAGGGCTAACTATGGCTACACCTTC. It translates to CASSQDRGRANYGYTF.

The V call is TRBV7-9, the J call TRBJ1-2; D is perhaps TRBD1 (5 bases). V was shortened by 5 bases and J by 4 bases, with 14 bases between the two germline ends. The CDR3 extends over 14 amino acids. Germline CDR1 reads SEHNR; CDR2 reads FQNEAQ (reference sequence). This CDR3 is CASSPQGVGYGYTF. The DNA for the CDR3 is TGTGCCAGCAGCCCCCAGGGCGTGGGCTATGGCTACACCTTC.

The CDR3 sequence: CASTQSRTGELFF. In nucleotides, the CDR3 is TGTGCCAGCACCCAAAGTCGCACCGGGGAGCTGTTTTTT. This chain connects TRBV12-3 or TRBV12-4 to TRBJ2-2; D gene ambiguous. The CDR3 spans 13 residues. Trimming left V 7 bases short and J 4 bases short, with 10 bases between.

The chain employs TRBV7-6 and TRBJ1-6; D uncertain. The length of the CDR3 is 13 residues. With 5 bases removed from V and 7 bases from J, the gap between germline ends came to 9 bases. Germline V lookup: CDR1 SGHVS, CDR2 FNYEAQ. The DNA of the CDR3 is TGTGCCAGCAGCCAGACACCAAATTCACCCCTCCACTTT. Protein: CASSQTPNSPLHF. Based on the CDR3 plus reference TRBV7-6 and TRBJ1-6, the full variable domain is GAGVSQSPRYKVTKRGQDVALRCDPISGHVSLYWYRQALGQGPEFLTYFNYEAQQDKSGLPNDRFSAERPEGSISTLTIQRTEQRDSAMYRCASSQTPNSPLHFGNGTRLTVT.

The J gene is TRBJ1-1, the V gene TRBV6-6; possible D gene TRBD1, 5 bases. The CDR3 totals 13 residues. V dropped 7 bases and J dropped 0 bases, with 9 bases sitting between them. Germline assignment: CDR1 MNHNY and CDR2 SVGAGI (reference sequence). The CDR3 sequence: CASNPQVNTEAFF. CDR3 nucleotide sequence: TGTGCCAGCAACCCACAGGTGAACACTGAAGCTTTCTTT.

The chain links TRBV6-6 to TRBJ2-1, with 9 bases identical to TRBD2. V gave up 6 bases and J gave up 9 bases; unmatched junction bases: 9. The CDR3 sequence is 14 residues long. CDR1 MNHNY and CDR2 SVGAGI come from the germline V gene (reference sequence). The CDR3 is CASRSSGRIGEQFF. The CDR3 DNA is TGTGCCAGCAGATCCAGCGGGAGGATAGGTGAGCAGTTCTTC.

This clonotype was seen only a few times. The genes are TRBV7-8 and TRBJ2-5; TRBD2 matches 9 bases. Germline V gene lookup returns CDR1 SGHVS and CDR2 FQNEAQ. This CDR3 region has 16 residues. J gave up 5 bases and V 2 bases, and 9 bases lay outside the gene matches. The chain's CDR3 is CASSLLDGGGGETQYF. In DNA, the CDR3 is TGTGCCAGCAGCTTACTTGACGGCGGGGGGGGTGAGACCCAGTACTTC.

The chain recombines TRBV12-3 or TRBV12-4 with TRBJ2-5, with D unresolved. V lost 5 bases and J 4 bases, leaving 11 bases between the germline ends. This CDR3 is built from 13 residues. CDR3 protein: CASSMSRVETQYF. The CDR3 DNA follows: TGTGCCAGCAGTATGTCCCGGGTAGAGACCCAGTACTTC.